A single TCR beta chain is shown here with its context. This clonotype was detected a few times. The antigen it binds to is not known. Base-call qualities are not available, and no considerably larger clone is one nucleotide away. This sample stems from a study of T cell repertoires in cytomegalovirus infection (dated by TCRdb to the late 2010s). In terms of the full investigation: Peptide stimulations targeted recently identified HLA-C-restricted CMV epitopes, whose presentation resists viral immunomodulation, together with well-studied HLA-B-restricted epitopes. Because public TCR beta signatures pointed to carriage of CMV infection together with the matching HLA type, the HLA type of each donor mattered for the analysis.

Sequencing was performed on an Illumina HiSeq 1500. In-frame beta chains were kept once TCRdb had trimmed the public reads at Q25 with fastp and called clones with MiXCR. Each entry merges the rows of one CDR3 protein and shows their most common DNA and genes. The sample table shows about 830,000 distinct CDR3 sequences, and around a third are seen once. The biggest ten clones account for over 10% of the sample. The research as a whole found: The ex vivo response was dominated by HLA-C-restricted CMV-specific TCR beta clonotypes, which also provided the single most frequent clonotype in two of eight donors. Cumulative frequency of public TCR beta family members discriminated carriers of CMV infection plus the relevant HLA type in this cohort and an independent roughly 320-donor cohort.

A distance of 9 bases separates the germline ends of V and J, which lose 0 bases and 3 bases respectively. From the cysteine through the phenylalanine, the CDR3 covers 13 amino acids. The read is trimmed to its CDR3 DNA, 39 bases read in frame from base 1. According to the germline V gene, CDR1 reads SQVTM and CDR2 reads ANQGSEA. The treatment or condition label for this specimen denotes: in vitro stimulation with specific CMV peptide epitopes to enrich CMV-specific T cells. The chain couples TRBV29-1 to TRBJ2-7, with an unclear D gene assignment. The clonotype comes from a human donor in good health (CMV status not recorded). Some clones in this sample may be carry-over from other donors' samples. The sample in question was cultured CD8+ T cells from PBMCs, obtained from culture after CMV antigen stimulation. The sequenced DNA: TGCAGCGTTGAAGAGACGGACCTCTACGAGCAGTACTTC. Translation gives CSVEETDLYEQYF.